This T cell receptor (beta chain) was observed in a study of beta chain features in type 1 diabetes. Study summary: The number of sorted cells examined across all samples was around 99 million.

Per donor, one heparinised blood draw averaged roughly 110 mL. Sorting that relied on CD45RO/CCR7/CD25/CD127/CD95/CD27 yielded CD4+ naive, central memory, regulatory and stem cell-like memory cells. Study-wide results and limits: Insertions were fewer and deletions more numerous at VDJ junctions in type 1 diabetes patients. There was a moderate but significant shortening of TCRB CDR3s in all four CD4+ subsets of Type 1 diabetes patients.

Details on this clone: What it recognizes is unknown.

The V and J ends lost 1 base and 1 base respectively, with 7 bases between them. There are 13 residues in the CDR3. Germline CDR1 SQVTM, CDR2 ANQGSEA. Expressed TCRB transcripts were sequenced after all isolated RNA was converted to cDNA. Here immunoSEQ multiplex PCR was the method, and the copy in TCRdb shows in-frame clones only, minus some. The sample records 350,000 to 450,000 clones, roughly an eighth being singletons. V and J are TRBV29-1 and TRBJ1-1; maybe TRBD1 (6 bases). The sequence derives from a woman in her late teens or twenties with type 1 diabetes. The specimen was naive CD4+ T cells from blood. CDR3 region: CSVEGQANTEAFF. In DNA, the CDR3 is TGCAGCGTTGAAGGACAGGCGAACACTGAAGCTTTCTTT. The full variable domain, its missing parts supplied by reference TRBV29-1 and TRBJ1-1, is SAVISQKPSRDICQRGTSLTIQCQVDSQVTMMFWYRQQPGQSLTLIATANQGSEATYESGFVIDKFPISRPNLTFSTLTVSNMSPEDSSIYLCSVEGQANTEAFFGQGTRLTVV.